Listed below are T cell receptor beta chains from one sample, sequenced in a study of Ad26.COV2.S vaccination and SARS-CoV-2 variants. Here immunoSEQ multiplex PCR was the method, and the copy in TCRdb shows in-frame clones only, minus some. Of some 340,000 clones in the sample, about 86% are singletons; the top ten hold 1.5% to 2%. Here the sequenced sample was peripheral blood, taken in a trial of Ad26.COV2.S vaccine versus placebo. The receptor source for this set is a person aged 18-65 years who received the Ad26.COV2.S COVID-19 vaccine or a placebo. Both conserved end residues are part of each CDR3. The order of the fields is V gene, clone size, D gene, J gene, CDR3 DNA, CDR3 protein. The D gene is left open where the match is weak. Clone size, where shown, is once, few, many, or a class for clones that have expanded.

TRBV19,NA,NA,TRBJ2-2,TGTGCCAGTAGTATCCAGGGAAACACCGGGGAGCTGTTTTTT,CASSIQGNTGELFF
TRBV25-1,few,TRBD1,TRBJ2-2,TGTGCCAGCAGAGGACAGGGGAACACCGGGGAGCTGTTTTTT,CASRGQGNTGELFF
TRBV3-1/TRBV3-2,NA,NA,TRBJ2-3,TGTGCCAGCAGCCAAGGGGGGTTAGATACGCAGTATTTT,CASSQGGLDTQYF
TRBV7-2,NA,TRBD1,TRBJ2-3,TGTGCCAGCAGCTTCAGGGGGACAGATACGCAGTATTTT,CASSFRGTDTQYF
TRBV6-5,NA,TRBD2,TRBJ2-7,TGTGCCAGCAGTTACGCGGGGGGGGATTCCTACGAGCAGTACTTC,CASSYAGGDSYEQYF
TRBV6-5,NA,NA,TRBJ2-5,TGTGCCAGCAGTCAGGGTGGAGAGACCCAGTACTTC,CASSQGGETQYF
TRBV19,NA,TRBD1,TRBJ1-2,TGTGCCAGTAGTACGGACAGGGGGGTCTATGGCTACACCTTC,CASSTDRGVYGYTF
TRBV6-5,NA,TRBD2,TRBJ2-7,TGTGCCAGCACGGCCGGGACTAGCGGGGTTAACGAGCAGTACTTC,CASTAGTSGVNEQYF
TRBV2,NA,NA,TRBJ1-1,TGTGCCAGCCCCAAAAGAGGTTCGGCAACCCCCACTGAAGCTTTCTTT,CASPKRGSATPTEAFF
TRBV4-2,once,TRBD2,TRBJ2-1,TGTGCCAGCAGCCAACGAGGGACTAGCGGGGACACCTACAATGAGCAGTTCTTC,CASSQRGTSGDTYNEQFF
TRBV19,NA,TRBD2,TRBJ2-6,TGTGCCAGTACTCTTCTCGGGGGGACGCCAGTTGGGGCCAACGTCCTGACTTTC,CASTLLGGTPVGANVLTF
TRBV7-2,NA,TRBD1,TRBJ2-1,TGTGCCAGCAGCTTAGGGGGACAGGGGGCCTACAATGAGCAGTTCTTC,CASSLGGQGAYNEQFF
TRBV6-5,NA,TRBD1,TRBJ1-2,TGTGCCAGCAGCGAGAGGGACAGGCCCCGCGGGAGCACCTTC,CASSERDRPRGSTF
TRBV25-1,NA,NA,TRBJ2-1,TGTGCCAGCAGTTGGGAGGATGAGCAGTTCTTC,CASSWEDEQFF
TRBV20-1,NA,NA,TRBJ1-1,TGCAGTGCTAGTCCGGGACACCGAAACACTGAAGCTTTCTTT,CSASPGHRNTEAFF
TRBV19,NA,NA,TRBJ1-1,TGTGCCAGTAGTCACAGGGACCGCACTGAAGCTTTCTTT,CASSHRDRTEAFF
TRBV5-4,NA,NA,TRBJ2-6,TGTGCCAGCAGCTTGGACGGGGCTGGGGCCAACGTCCTGACTTTC,CASSLDGAGANVLTF
TRBV11-2,many,NA,TRBJ1-1,TGTGCCAGCAGCTTAGGTCCAGGGGCCTTGAACACTGAAGCTTTCTTT,CASSLGPGALNTEAFF
TRBV3-1/TRBV3-2,NA,NA,TRBJ2-6,TGTGCCAGCAGCCAAGATCTAAGGGGTTACGGGGCCAACGTCCTGACTTTC,CASSQDLRGYGANVLTF
TRBV19,NA,NA,TRBJ2-5,TGTGCCAGTAGTTTACGGGGTCAATCCAAATCGGGGGAGACCCAGTACTTC,CASSLRGQSKSGETQYF
TRBV5-6,NA,NA,TRBJ1-5,TGTGCCAGCAGCTTGCAGGGCCAACTGGGGCAGCCCCAGCATTTT,CASSLQGQLGQPQHF
TRBV30,NA,TRBD1,TRBJ2-2,TGTGCCTGGGGGGACAGGGGATACGGGGAGCTGTTTTTT,CAWGDRGYGELFF
TRBV6-5,NA,TRBD1,TRBJ1-2,TGTGCCAGCAGTTACCGGGACAGGGGACACTATGGCTACACCTTC,CASSYRDRGHYGYTF
TRBV18,NA,TRBD1,TRBJ2-3,TGTGCCAGCCTGGGGACAGCTAGCACAGATACGCAGTATTTT,CASLGTASTDTQYF
TRBV5-1,NA,NA,TRBJ2-7,TGCGCCAGCAGCTTGGAATCTGGGGTTCAAGGGCAGTACTTC,CASSLESGVQGQYF
TRBV30,NA,NA,TRBJ1-2,TGTGCCTGGATCGGTGCCGGCTATGGCTACACCTTC,CAWIGAGYGYTF
TRBV5-8,NA,NA,TRBJ1-5,TGTGCCAGTCCCGCTTACAGGGGCAATCAGCCCCAGCATTTT,CASPAYRGNQPQHF
TRBV19,NA,TRBD1,TRBJ2-3,TGTGCCAGTAGTCGTTCCCGGGACAGGGGTTCCGGCCGCACAGATACGCAGTATTTT,CASSRSRDRGSGRTDTQYF
TRBV9,NA,NA,TRBJ1-5,TGTGCCAGCAGCGTAGGTCAAGGCAATCAGCCCCAGCATTTT,CASSVGQGNQPQHF
TRBV30,NA,TRBD1,TRBJ1-1,TGTGCCTGGAGTTCGGGGACAGGGGGATTTGAGAACACTGAAGCTTTCTTT,CAWSSGTGGFENTEAFF
TRBV5-4,NA,NA,TRBJ1-4,TGTGCCAGCAGCTTGCGGCAGGGGCGAAATGAAAAACTGTTTTTT,CASSLRQGRNEKLFF
TRBV6-1,NA,NA,TRBJ2-3,TGTGCCAGCAGTGAATACCCAGCCGGCGTTAGCACAGATACGCAGTATTTT,CASSEYPAGVSTDTQYF